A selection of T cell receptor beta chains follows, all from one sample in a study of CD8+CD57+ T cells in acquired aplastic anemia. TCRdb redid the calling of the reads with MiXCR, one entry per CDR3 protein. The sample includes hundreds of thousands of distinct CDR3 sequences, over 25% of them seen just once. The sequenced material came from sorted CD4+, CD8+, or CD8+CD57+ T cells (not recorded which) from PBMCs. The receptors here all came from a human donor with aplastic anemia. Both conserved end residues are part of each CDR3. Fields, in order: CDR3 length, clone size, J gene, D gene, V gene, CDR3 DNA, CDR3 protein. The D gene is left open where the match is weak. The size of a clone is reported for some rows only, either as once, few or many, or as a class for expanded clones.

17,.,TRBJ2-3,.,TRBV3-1,TGTGCCAGCAGCCAAGGAGGAATAGGAGGAATCACAGATACGCAGTATTTT,CASSQGGIGGITDTQYF
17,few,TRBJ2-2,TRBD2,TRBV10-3,TGTGCCACCGATCTAGGTCGGCTAGCGGCCAACACCGGGGAGCTGTTTTTT,CATDLGRLAANTGELFF
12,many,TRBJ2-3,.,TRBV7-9,TGTGCCAGCACCCCGGGCACAGATACGCAGTATTTT,CASTPGTDTQYF
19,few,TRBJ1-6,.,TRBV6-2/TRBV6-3,TGTGCCAGCAGTTACTCGTGGGGCGGCGAGAGCTCCTATAATTCACCCCTCCACTTT,CASSYSWGGESSYNSPLHF
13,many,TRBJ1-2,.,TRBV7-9,TGTGCCAGCAGCTCCGGGACTAACTATGGCTACACCTTC,CASSSGTNYGYTF
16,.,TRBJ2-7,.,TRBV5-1,TGCGCCAGCAGCTCCGCCGGGACCAGAACCCCCTACGAGCAGTACTTC,CASSSAGTRTPYEQYF
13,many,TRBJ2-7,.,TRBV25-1,TGTGCCAGCAGTGAGCAGGGTCCCTACGAGCAGTACTTC,CASSEQGPYEQYF
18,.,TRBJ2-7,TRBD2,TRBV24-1,TGTGCCACCAGTGATTCAGAGCGGGAGGCTCCCGGGGGGTACGAGCAGTACTTC,CATSDSEREAPGGYEQYF
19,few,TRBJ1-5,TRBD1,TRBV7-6,TGTGCCAGCAGCCGAAGCCTCGGGACAGGCTCGTATAGCAATCAGCCCCAGCATTTT,CASSRSLGTGSYSNQPQHF
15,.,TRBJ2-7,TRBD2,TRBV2,TGTGCCAGCGTGCCTAGCGGAGAGAGATCCTACGAGCAGTACTTC,CASVPSGERSYEQYF
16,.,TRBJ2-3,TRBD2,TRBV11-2,TGTGCCAGCAGCTCCCTAGCGGGGGGTGGCACAGATACGCAGTATTTT,CASSSLAGGGTDTQYF
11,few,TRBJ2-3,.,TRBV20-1,TGCAGTGCTAGAGAACCAGCACGGCAGTATTTT,CSAREPARQYF
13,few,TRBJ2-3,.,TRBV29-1,TGCAGCATGGTCCCCCCACACACAGATACGCAGTATTTT,CSMVPPHTDTQYF
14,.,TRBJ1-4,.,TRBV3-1,TGTGCCAGCAGTCCTCGGGGCCAAAATGAAAAACTGTTTTTT,CASSPRGQNEKLFF
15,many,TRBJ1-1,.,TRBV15,TGTGCCACCAGCAAACTCCCACAGGGGAACACTGAAGCTTTCTTT,CATSKLPQGNTEAFF
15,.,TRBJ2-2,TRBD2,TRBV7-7,TGTGCTAGCAGCCCTAGCGGGGGGCACACCGGGGAGCTGTTTTTT,CASSPSGGHTGELFF
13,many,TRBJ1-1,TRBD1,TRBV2,TGTGCCAGCAGTGGACAGGGGGGCACTGAAGCTTTCTTT,CASSGQGGTEAFF
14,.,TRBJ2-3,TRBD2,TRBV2,TGTGCCAGCACTGAACGGGGGGGCACGGATACGCAGTATTTT,CASTERGGTDTQYF
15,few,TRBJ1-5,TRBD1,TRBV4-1,TGCGCCAGCGGCCAGACAGGGACAGACAATCAGCCCCAGCATTTT,CASGQTGTDNQPQHF
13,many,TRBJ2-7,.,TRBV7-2,TGTGCCAGCAGCGCCCTTCAGGGATACGAGCAGTACTTC,CASSALQGYEQYF
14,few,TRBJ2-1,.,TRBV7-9,TGTGCCAGCACCACCCGGGCGGTAATCAATGAGCAGTTCTTC,CASTTRAVINEQFF
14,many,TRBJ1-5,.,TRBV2,TGTGCCAGCAGCCGGGACGCACACAATCAGCCCCAGCATTTT,CASSRDAHNQPQHF
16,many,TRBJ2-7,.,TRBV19,TGTGCCAGTAGTATGACTAGGATAACCGCAACCTACGAGCAGTACTTC,CASSMTRITATYEQYF
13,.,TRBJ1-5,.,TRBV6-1,TGTGCCAGCAGCCTGGGGAAGGATCAGCCCCAGCATTTT,CASSLGKDQPQHF
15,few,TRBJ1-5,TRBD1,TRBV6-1,TGTGCCAGCAGTCTAACAGGGGACGGCAATCAGCCCCAGCATTTT,CASSLTGDGNQPQHF
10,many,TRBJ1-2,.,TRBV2,TGTGCCAGCCTCAGGGAGGGCTACACCTTC,CASLREGYTF
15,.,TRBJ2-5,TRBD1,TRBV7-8,TGTGCCAGCAGCACTGACAGGGGGTACCAAGAGACCCAGTACTTC,CASSTDRGYQETQYF
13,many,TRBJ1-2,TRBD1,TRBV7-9,TGTGCCAGCAGCCGAACAGGGGGCATTGGCTACACCTTC,CASSRTGGIGYTF
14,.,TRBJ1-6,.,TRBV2,TGTGCCAGCAGTGAGGCACAGGTTAATTCACCCCTCCACTTT,CASSEAQVNSPLHF
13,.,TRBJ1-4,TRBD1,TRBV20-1,TGCAGTGCTCGGGACAGCTTGAATGAAAAACTGTTTTTT,CSARDSLNEKLFF
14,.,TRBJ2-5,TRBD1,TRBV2,TGTGCCAGCAAAGGGACAGGGGAACAAGAGACCCAGTACTTC,CASKGTGEQETQYF
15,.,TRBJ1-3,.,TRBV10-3,TGTGCCAGCAGTTACAAGGCGCCTACCGGAAACACCATATATTTT,CASSYKAPTGNTIYF
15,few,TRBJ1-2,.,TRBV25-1,TGTGCCAGCAGTAGGGCCGTCGGCGGGGTGGATGGCTACACCTTC,CASSRAVGGVDGYTF
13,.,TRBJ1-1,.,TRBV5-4,TGTGCCAGCAGCTTCGGGGAAGACACTGAAGCTTTCTTT,CASSFGEDTEAFF
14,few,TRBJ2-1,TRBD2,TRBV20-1,TGCAGTGCTAAGCGGGAGGGCCGTCGCAATGAGCAGTTCTTC,CSAKREGRRNEQFF